This T cell receptor (beta chain) was identified in a study of T cell responses to AZD1222 COVID-19 vaccine. TCRdb's table, derived via immunoSEQ multiplex PCR, lists solely in-frame clones and lacks some. The sample shows roughly 140,000 clones, about 93% of them seen only once. The CDR3 consists of 11 residues. This chain joins TRBV21-1 and TRBJ1-1; the D call TRBD1 from the table was never checked on the DNA. TRBV21-1 is reported as a pseudogene. The sample was peripheral blood, taken on day 0 of AZD1222 vaccination. The receptor was derived from an adult in good health. CDR3 sequence: CASSTEQEAFF. CDR3 in DNA: TGTGCCAGCAGTACAGAACAAGAAGCTTTCTTT.